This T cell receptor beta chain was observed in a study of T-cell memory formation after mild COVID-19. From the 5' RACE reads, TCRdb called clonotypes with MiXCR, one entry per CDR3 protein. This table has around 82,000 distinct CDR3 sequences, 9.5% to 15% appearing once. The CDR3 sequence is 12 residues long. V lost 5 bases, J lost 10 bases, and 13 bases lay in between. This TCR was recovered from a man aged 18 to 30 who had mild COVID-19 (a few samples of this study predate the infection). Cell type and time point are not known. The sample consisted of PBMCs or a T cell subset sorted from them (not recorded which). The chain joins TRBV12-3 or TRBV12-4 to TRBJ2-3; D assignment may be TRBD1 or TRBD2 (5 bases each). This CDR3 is CASSLGDPAQYF. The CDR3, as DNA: TGTGCCAGCAGTCTTGGGGACCCAGCGCAGTATTTT.